This TCR beta chain was sequenced in a study of cytomegalovirus exposure and HLA in healthy donors. Notes on the study in general: Reportedly, cytomegalovirus status was diagnosed with high sensitivity and specificity. The investigators catalogued some 150 TCR beta chains as cytomegalovirus-associated. Some public TCRs appeared in many individuals, while most sequences were rare.

A note on this clone: No antigen is known for it.

Sequencing used immunoSEQ multiplex PCR; TCRdb keeps in-frame clones, though not all of them. The sample lists 330,000 or so clones; 75% to 90% were seen once. CDR3 length: 15 residues. Germline CDR1 is SEHNR and CDR2 is FQNEAQ (reference sequence). The germline V and J ends were trimmed by 3 bases and 3 bases, with 15 bases remaining between them. The rearrangement uses TRBV7-9 and TRBJ2-7; maybe TRBD1 (6 bases). Sequencing was done on a sample of PBMCs. The TCR sequence derives from a woman between 18 and 29 years old in good health and CMV-seronegative. The CDR3 DNA follows: TGTGCCAGCAGCTTGACCCAGGGGACCCTCTACGAGCAGTACTTC. Its protein product is CASSLTQGTLYEQYF.